This T cell receptor (beta chain) was identified during a study of T cells in Graves' hyperthyroidism and ophthalmopathy. Whole-study findings and limits: The model forecast ophthalmopathy, anticipating it by a median approximately 6 months before onset.

Exclusion followed for patients with uncontrolled infection, other autoimmune disease, pregnancy or lactation. From RNA transcripts, TCR beta CDR3 regions were amplified. A set of HTBI primers served as the primers for a first-round RT-PCR of the TCR CDR3. Each CDR3 protein is one row after TCRdb ran MiXCR on the multiplex PCR reads. The sample records around 540,000 distinct CDR3 sequences, around 45% being singletons. CDR3 length: 17 amino acids. Germline CDR1 reads SEHNR; CDR2 reads FQNEAQ (reference sequence). V gave up 0 bases and J gave up 4 bases; unmatched junction bases: 11. This clonotype was recorded at least ten times. Its antigen is unknown.

This chain links TRBV7-9 with TRBJ2-7, with 8 bases lining up with TRBD2. The sample taken for sequencing was peripheral blood or thyroid tissue (not recorded which). This receptor was obtained from a woman aged 18-30 years with Graves' hyperthyroidism. CDR3: CASSLAMVAGIRYEQYF. The CDR3 DNA sequence: TGTGCCAGCAGCTTAGCGATGGTAGCGGGAATTAGATACGAGCAGTACTTC.